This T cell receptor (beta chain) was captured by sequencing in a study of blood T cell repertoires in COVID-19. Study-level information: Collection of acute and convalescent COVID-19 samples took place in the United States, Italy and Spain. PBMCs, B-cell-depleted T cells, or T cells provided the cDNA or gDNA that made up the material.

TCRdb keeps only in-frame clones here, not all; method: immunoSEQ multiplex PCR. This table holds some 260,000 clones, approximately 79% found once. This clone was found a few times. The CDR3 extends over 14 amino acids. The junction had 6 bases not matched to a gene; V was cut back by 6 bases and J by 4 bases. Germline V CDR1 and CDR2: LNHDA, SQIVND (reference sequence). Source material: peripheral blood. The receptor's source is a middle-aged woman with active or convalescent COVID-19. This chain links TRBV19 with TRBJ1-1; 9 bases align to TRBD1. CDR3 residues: CASRLQGASTEAFF. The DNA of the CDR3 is TGTGCCAGTAGACTACAGGGGGCGAGCACTGAAGCTTTCTTT.